Described below is a single TCR beta chain sequence and its context. The clone's antigen remains unknown. Base-call qualities are not available, and no considerably larger clone is one nucleotide away. The germline V end is reduced by 7 bases and the J end by 1 base; junction bases left unmatched: 7. For CDR1 and CDR2, the germline V gene lists MNHEY and SVGAGI. The CDR3 measures 15 amino acids from cysteine to phenylalanine. Only the CDR3 DNA stays, 45 bases, in frame from base 1. This record comes from a study of blood T cell repertoires in COVID-19 (dated by TCRdb to about 2020). Background on the whole study: The collaborator samples originated in the United States, Italy and Spain and spanned the acute and convalescent phases of COVID-19. A freely available public database, intended as a resource for researchers studying the immune response to SARS-CoV-2, is where the repertoires were released. The prospective study material was composed of cDNA or gDNA derived from T cells, B-cell-depleted T cells, or PBMCs. Samples came from the ongoing ImmuneRACE study (first 160 participants) plus 1,254 subjects from 6 global collaborators. Deeply sampled blood TCRbeta repertoires from subjects exposed to, actively infected with, or recovered from COVID-19 were included in the dataset. Where HLA class I and class II types were available, the types were taken from metadata supplied by the sample provider, not from assay-based typing. The sample metadata nearly always contained a de-identified subject ID, COVID-19 status, age in years and sex. What the study reported, not specific to this receptor: The amount of clinical and demographic metadata varied by source and participant and was provided uncurated.

TCRbeta CDR3 regions were amplified from genomic DNA using the immunoSEQ Assay, a bias-controlled multiplex PCR. The published analysis was carried out like this. Within the assay, amplification of reference gene primers was used to estimate how many nucleated cells each sample contained. To quantify the absolute abundance of each unique TCRbeta CDR3 rearrangement, sequence reads were collapsed and filtered. For each sample, productive Simpson clonality was calculated as the square root of Simpson's diversity index over productive rearrangements. Held by TCRdb, this immuneACCESS table contains in-frame sequences only and omits some clones. Under half of the omission traces to an unresolved V gene where checked; the cause of the rest is unknown. For V, J and clone size, that table is used; D and trimming come from the DNA. Across this sample there are about 250,000 clones, with about 80% seen only once. The top ten clonotypes cover around a sixth of the sample.

In Seattle, one collaborating source enrolled patients while the infection was active and tracked those patients longitudinally over the course of disease. Each collaborating institution followed its own protocols to collect whole blood in K2EDTA tubes. For TCRbeta analysis, collaborator samples were shipped as frozen whole blood, as isolated PBMCs, or as DNA extracted from either sample type. The V and J segments used are TRBV6-5 and TRBJ1-5, with TRBD1 matching 7 junction bases. This clonotype was obtained from a person between 65 and 79 years old with COVID-19, enrolled during active disease. Sequencing input: peripheral blood. The sequenced DNA: TGTGCCAGCACCCTGACAGGGTTGAGCAATCAGCCCCAGCATTTT. Protein translation: CASTLTGLSNQPQHF.